This T cell receptor (beta chain) comes out of a study of control samples from healthy donors and cancer patients. Libraries were prepared by immunoSEQ multiplex PCR; TCRdb keeps only in-frame clonotypes and omits some of them. The data hold about 17,000 clones, with 85% to 90% observed a single time. This CDR3 has 17 amino acids. The material sequenced was PBMCs. The rearrangement joins TRBV7-5 to TRBJ2-7; the table's D call, TRBD1, has no DNA check behind it. TRBV7-5 has pseudogene status. The receptor was isolated from a man in his sixties with head and neck cancer. The CDR3 coding sequence is TGTGCCAGAAGCCACCCACCCTCCGGGACAGGGAAATACGAGCAGTACTTC. It yields the protein CARSHPPSGTGKYEQYF.